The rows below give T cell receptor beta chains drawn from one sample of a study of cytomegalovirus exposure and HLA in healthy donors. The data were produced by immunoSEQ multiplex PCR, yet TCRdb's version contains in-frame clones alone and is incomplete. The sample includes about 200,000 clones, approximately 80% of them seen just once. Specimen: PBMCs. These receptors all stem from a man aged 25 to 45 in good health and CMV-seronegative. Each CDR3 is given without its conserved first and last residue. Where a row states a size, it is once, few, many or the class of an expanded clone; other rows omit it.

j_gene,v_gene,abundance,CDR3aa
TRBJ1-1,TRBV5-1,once,ASSPDRAVNTEAF
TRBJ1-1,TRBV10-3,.,AISETLGQGGTEAF
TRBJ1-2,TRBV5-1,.,ASSPPRANYGYT
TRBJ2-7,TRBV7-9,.,ASSSPGIYEQY
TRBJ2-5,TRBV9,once,ASSAEGVYQY
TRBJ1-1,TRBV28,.,ASSLAVMNTEAF
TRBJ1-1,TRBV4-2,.,ASSQDTTLNTEAF
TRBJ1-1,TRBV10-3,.,AISSHGKQGGGNTEAF
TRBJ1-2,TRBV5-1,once,ASSLDRVRADGYT
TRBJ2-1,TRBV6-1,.,ASSEADPYPAGTTQF
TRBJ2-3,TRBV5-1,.,ASSLSHGGRTDTQY
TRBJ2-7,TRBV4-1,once,ASSQDLQVYEQY
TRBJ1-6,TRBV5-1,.,ASSLRGTDSPLH
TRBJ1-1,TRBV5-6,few,ASSLGRGANTEAF
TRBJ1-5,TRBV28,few,ASQYRGNQPQH
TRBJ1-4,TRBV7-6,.,ASSPAWGDEKLF
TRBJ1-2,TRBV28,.,ASSFMGQGNYGYT
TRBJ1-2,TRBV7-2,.,ASSPHGGDGYT
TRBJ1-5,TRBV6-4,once,APRGVGNQPQH
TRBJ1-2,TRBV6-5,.,ASSYTKTGTNYGYT